The source of this T cell receptor (beta chain) is a study of cytotoxic CD8 clonotypes in ibrutinib-treated CLL. The germline gives CDR1 MNHEY, CDR2 SMNVEV (reference sequence). The CDR3 consists of 15 residues. V shed 5 bases, J shed 0 bases, and the junction held 4 bases outside the gene matches. Sequencing used immunoSEQ multiplex PCR; TCRdb keeps in-frame clones, though not all of them. The repertoire consists of around 53,000 clones, with roughly 50% occurring once and the leading ten covering more than 20%. Whole-study findings and limits: Clonality rose at ibrutinib response and fell back toward baseline at progression.

With respect to this clone: Its antigen is not known.

The material sequenced was PBMCs, taken at disease progression, from a patient treated with ibrutinib. The sequence came from a human donor with chronic lymphocytic leukemia. The chain has TRBV27 and TRBJ1-5; 7 bases are a match to TRBD1. CDR3 loop: CASSAGTASNQPQHF. CDR3 coding DNA: TGTGCCAGCAGTGCTGGGACAGCTAGCAATCAGCCCCAGCATTTT.